The rows below give T cell receptor beta chains drawn from one sample of a study of T cell responses to AZD1222 COVID-19 vaccine. Sequencing used immunoSEQ multiplex PCR; TCRdb keeps in-frame clones, though not all of them. This table holds about 140,000 clones. The sequencing input was peripheral blood. The receptors shown here come from an adult in good health. The CDR3 runs from the conserved cysteine through the conserved F or W. The order of the fields is J gene, D gene, CDR3 length, V gene, CDR3 DNA, CDR3 protein. A D gene is named only where the DNA matches it firmly.

j_call: TRBJ1-2
d_call: TRBD1
cdr3_length: 14
v_call: TRBV27
cdr3_nt: TGTGCCAGCAGTTTATCGGGGACAGTCCAGGGCTACACCTTC
cdr3_aa: CASSLSGTVQGYTF

j_call: TRBJ1-1
d_call: -
cdr3_length: 14
v_call: TRBV19
cdr3_nt: TGTGCCAGTACCGCCGGACATTTGAACACTGAAGCTTTCTTT
cdr3_aa: CASTAGHLNTEAFF

j_call: TRBJ1-1
d_call: TRBD1
cdr3_length: 15
v_call: TRBV6-5
cdr3_nt: TGTGCCAGCAGTAATCCGACAGGGTCTTGGACTGAAGCTTTCTTT
cdr3_aa: CASSNPTGSWTEAFF

j_call: TRBJ2-5
d_call: -
cdr3_length: 12
v_call: TRBV28
cdr3_nt: TGTGCCAGCAGGGGACGTGGGGAGACCCAGTACTTC
cdr3_aa: CASRGRGETQYF

j_call: TRBJ2-7
d_call: -
cdr3_length: 14
v_call: TRBV6-6
cdr3_nt: TGTGCCAGCCGAAAAGGGCAGGGATCCTACGAGCAGTACTTC
cdr3_aa: CASRKGQGSYEQYF

j_call: TRBJ2-5
d_call: TRBD1
cdr3_length: 14
v_call: TRBV19
cdr3_nt: TGTGCCAGTAGAGTGGACAGGAGTCAAGAGACCCAGTACTTC
cdr3_aa: CASRVDRSQETQYF

j_call: TRBJ2-7
d_call: -
cdr3_length: 12
v_call: TRBV3-1/TRBV3-2
cdr3_nt: TGTGCCAGCAGCCCGGGTAGATACGAGCAGTACTTC
cdr3_aa: CASSPGRYEQYF

j_call: TRBJ2-7
d_call: TRBD1
cdr3_length: 15
v_call: TRBV6-5
cdr3_nt: TGTGCCACGGCATCCGGGACAGCAAACTCCTACGAGCAGTACTTC
cdr3_aa: CATASGTANSYEQYF

j_call: TRBJ1-5
d_call: -
cdr3_length: 16
v_call: TRBV10-2
cdr3_nt: TGCGCCAGCACCGAGTCGGGGGTTAGACACAATCAGCCCCAGCATTTT
cdr3_aa: CASTESGVRHNQPQHF

j_call: TRBJ1-2
d_call: -
cdr3_length: 14
v_call: TRBV7-3
cdr3_nt: TGTGCCAGCAGCCTTGGCGGGGGGGACTATGGCTACACCTTC
cdr3_aa: CASSLGGGDYGYTF

j_call: TRBJ1-6
d_call: TRBD1
cdr3_length: 16
v_call: TRBV6-6
cdr3_nt: TGTGCCAGCATCAGTTACGGGGGACAGGGGAATTCACCCCTCCACTTT
cdr3_aa: CASISYGGQGNSPLHF

j_call: TRBJ1-3
d_call: -
cdr3_length: 12
v_call: TRBV6-5
cdr3_nt: TGTGCCAGCGGGGGGACTGGAAACACCATATATTTT
cdr3_aa: CASGGTGNTIYF

j_call: TRBJ1-6
d_call: -
cdr3_length: 13
v_call: TRBV6-2/TRBV6-3
cdr3_nt: TGTGCCAGCAGTTACTCCGTGGCTTCACCCCTCCACTTT
cdr3_aa: CASSYSVASPLHF

j_call: TRBJ2-1
d_call: TRBD2
cdr3_length: 16
v_call: TRBV4-2
cdr3_nt: TGTGCCAGCAGCCAAGAGTCAGCGGGGGGCCCCACTGAGCAGTTCTTC
cdr3_aa: CASSQESAGGPTEQFF

j_call: TRBJ2-3
d_call: TRBD1
cdr3_length: 15
v_call: TRBV10-2
cdr3_nt: TGCGCCAGCAGTGAGTGGACAGGGGTTACAGATACGCAGTATTTT
cdr3_aa: CASSEWTGVTDTQYF

j_call: TRBJ1-1
d_call: -
cdr3_length: 15
v_call: TRBV21-1
cdr3_nt: TGTGCCAGCAGCAAGGTTAGGCGGATGAACACTGAAGCTTTCTTT
cdr3_aa: CASSKVRRMNTEAFF

j_call: TRBJ2-3
d_call: -
cdr3_length: 16
v_call: TRBV9
cdr3_nt: TGTGCCAGCAGCGTAGAAGAGGGGAGACTGTTTGATACGCAGTATTTT
cdr3_aa: CASSVEEGRLFDTQYF

j_call: TRBJ2-3
d_call: -
cdr3_length: 14
v_call: TRBV7-9
cdr3_nt: TGTGCCAGCAGCACCAGTGGAGGGAAAGTTCCGCAGTATTTT
cdr3_aa: CASSTSGGKVPQYF

j_call: TRBJ2-2
d_call: TRBD1
cdr3_length: 15
v_call: TRBV28
cdr3_nt: TGTGCCAGCACCCCCAGAGCAGGGGGCACCGGGGAGCTGTTTTTT
cdr3_aa: CASTPRAGGTGELFF

j_call: TRBJ2-7
d_call: TRBD1
cdr3_length: 16
v_call: TRBV28
cdr3_nt: TGTGCCAGCAGTCCCCCCCCGGGACAGGGACCCTACGAGCAGTACTTC
cdr3_aa: CASSPPPGQGPYEQYF

j_call: TRBJ1-5
d_call: TRBD1
cdr3_length: 14
v_call: TRBV6-5
cdr3_nt: TGTGCCAGCAGTCCCGACAGGGACCTATCGGCCCAGCATTTT
cdr3_aa: CASSPDRDLSAQHF

j_call: TRBJ1-2
d_call: TRBD1
cdr3_length: 13
v_call: TRBV2
cdr3_nt: TGTGCCAGCAGGGTGGGACAGAACTATGGCTACACCTTC
cdr3_aa: CASRVGQNYGYTF

j_call: TRBJ1-6
d_call: -
cdr3_length: 12
v_call: TRBV30
cdr3_nt: TGTGCCTGGAGTGTACAGGGAGTGCCCCTCCACTTT
cdr3_aa: CAWSVQGVPLHF

j_call: TRBJ1-1
d_call: -
cdr3_length: 13
v_call: TRBV19
cdr3_nt: TGTGCCAGTAGTATAGGCAGGTACACTGAAGCTTTCTTT
cdr3_aa: CASSIGRYTEAFF

j_call: TRBJ1-5
d_call: -
cdr3_length: 16
v_call: TRBV7-8
cdr3_nt: TGTGCCAGCAGCTTAGGTGGTAGGGTAGGCAATCAGCCCCAGCATTTT
cdr3_aa: CASSLGGRVGNQPQHF

j_call: TRBJ2-7
d_call: -
cdr3_length: 11
v_call: TRBV11-3
cdr3_nt: TGTGCCAGCAGCCAGAACTACGAGCAGTACTTC
cdr3_aa: CASSQNYEQYF

j_call: TRBJ2-2
d_call: TRBD1
cdr3_length: 16
v_call: TRBV28
cdr3_nt: TGTGCCAGCACCCTAAGGGGGCCAGGGTTTGCCGGGGAGCTGTTTTTT
cdr3_aa: CASTLRGPGFAGELFF

j_call: TRBJ2-2
d_call: TRBD1
cdr3_length: 17
v_call: TRBV3-1/TRBV3-2
cdr3_nt: TGTGCCAGCAGCCAAGAGAACAGGGGTACGAACACCGGGGAGCTGTTTTTT
cdr3_aa: CASSQENRGTNTGELFF

j_call: TRBJ1-5
d_call: TRBD1
cdr3_length: 15
v_call: TRBV19
cdr3_nt: TGTGCCAGCACGCTCCACAGGGGACGGGACAAGCCCCAGCATTTT
cdr3_aa: CASTLHRGRDKPQHF

j_call: TRBJ1-5
d_call: -
cdr3_length: 15
v_call: TRBV6-5
cdr3_nt: TGTGCCAGCAGTCCAAGGGGAGCTAACGGTCAGCCCCAGCATTTT
cdr3_aa: CASSPRGANGQPQHF

j_call: TRBJ2-2
d_call: -
cdr3_length: 15
v_call: TRBV10-1
cdr3_nt: TGCGCCAGCAGAGACAGCCTCGATGGCACCGGGGAGCTGTTTTTT
cdr3_aa: CASRDSLDGTGELFF

j_call: TRBJ2-7
d_call: -
cdr3_length: 11
v_call: TRBV20-1
cdr3_nt: TGCAGTGCTAGACGCATCAACGAGCAGTACTTC
cdr3_aa: CSARRINEQYF

j_call: TRBJ1-5
d_call: -
cdr3_length: 15
v_call: TRBV7-9
cdr3_nt: TGTGCCAGCAGCCTGTACGGGGAGGTACTCCAGCCCCAGCATTTT
cdr3_aa: CASSLYGEVLQPQHF

j_call: TRBJ1-2
d_call: TRBD1
cdr3_length: 14
v_call: TRBV15
cdr3_nt: TGTGCCACCAGCAGAGGAGGGACAGGGTATGGCTACACCTTC
cdr3_aa: CATSRGGTGYGYTF

j_call: TRBJ1-4
d_call: -
cdr3_length: 14
v_call: TRBV4-2
cdr3_nt: TGTGCCAGCAGCCAGACAAGGTCAAATGAAAAACTGTTTTTT
cdr3_aa: CASSQTRSNEKLFF

j_call: TRBJ1-5
d_call: TRBD1
cdr3_length: 14
v_call: TRBV19
cdr3_nt: TGTGCCACCCGGACAGGGAGGATCGGCCAGCCCCAGCATTTT
cdr3_aa: CATRTGRIGQPQHF

j_call: TRBJ1-1
d_call: TRBD1
cdr3_length: 14
v_call: TRBV2
cdr3_nt: TGTGCCAGCAGTGGGGAGGGACAGGTTACTGAAGCTTTCTTT
cdr3_aa: CASSGEGQVTEAFF

j_call: TRBJ2-3
d_call: TRBD2
cdr3_length: 18
v_call: TRBV7-9
cdr3_nt: TGTGCCAGCAGCTTAGAGAGGCTAGCGGGGGTCCACACAGATACGCAGTATTTT
cdr3_aa: CASSLERLAGVHTDTQYF

j_call: TRBJ2-3
d_call: TRBD2
cdr3_length: 16
v_call: TRBV6-2/TRBV6-3
cdr3_nt: TGTGCCAGCAGTTACCCGGGACTAGCGGGGATCGATACGCAGTATTTT
cdr3_aa: CASSYPGLAGIDTQYF

j_call: TRBJ2-1
d_call: TRBD1
cdr3_length: 15
v_call: TRBV7-9
cdr3_nt: TGTGCCAGCAGGGCCCGACAGGGAAAATACAATGAGCAGTTCTTC
cdr3_aa: CASRARQGKYNEQFF

j_call: TRBJ1-2
d_call: -
cdr3_length: 13
v_call: TRBV19
cdr3_nt: TGTGCCAGCGCCGGACAGTCTAACTATGGCTACACCTTC
cdr3_aa: CASAGQSNYGYTF

j_call: TRBJ1-5
d_call: -
cdr3_length: 13
v_call: TRBV10-3
cdr3_nt: TGTGCCATCAGTGAATTAGAGGTTCAGCCCCAGCATTTT
cdr3_aa: CAISELEVQPQHF

j_call: TRBJ2-1
d_call: TRBD2
cdr3_length: 17
v_call: TRBV7-2
cdr3_nt: TGTGCCAGCACCACGGGACTAGCGGGGAGCTCCTACAATGAGCAGTTCTTC
cdr3_aa: CASTTGLAGSSYNEQFF

j_call: TRBJ1-5
d_call: -
cdr3_length: 15
v_call: TRBV9
cdr3_nt: TGTGCCAGCAGCCCCTCCGGAGGGGAGAATCAGCCCCAGCATTTT
cdr3_aa: CASSPSGGENQPQHF

j_call: TRBJ2-5
d_call: TRBD2
cdr3_length: 14
v_call: TRBV5-1
cdr3_nt: TGCGCCAGCAGAGTTAGCGGGGGAAGTGAGACCCAGTACTTC
cdr3_aa: CASRVSGGSETQYF

j_call: TRBJ1-4
d_call: -
cdr3_length: 14
v_call: TRBV18
cdr3_nt: TGTGCCAGCTCACCACAGGACACAGGTGTGAAACTGTTTTTT
cdr3_aa: CASSPQDTGVKLFF

j_call: TRBJ2-2
d_call: -
cdr3_length: 13
v_call: TRBV27
cdr3_nt: TGTGCCAGCAGTTCCTTTAACACCGGGGAGCTGTTTTTT
cdr3_aa: CASSSFNTGELFF

j_call: TRBJ2-1
d_call: -
cdr3_length: 15
v_call: TRBV7-9
cdr3_nt: TGTGCCAGCAGCTTAGGGAGTATAGGCATCAATGAGCAGTTCTTC
cdr3_aa: CASSLGSIGINEQFF

j_call: TRBJ1-2
d_call: TRBD1
cdr3_length: 15
v_call: TRBV6-5
cdr3_nt: TGTGCCAGCAGTTACTCGCGTCAGACAGGGCATGGCTACACCTTC
cdr3_aa: CASSYSRQTGHGYTF

j_call: TRBJ2-1
d_call: TRBD1
cdr3_length: 15
v_call: TRBV5-1
cdr3_nt: TGCGCCAGCAGCACGGGACAGGGGAGGCCGGGAGAGCAGTTCTTC
cdr3_aa: CASSTGQGRPGEQFF

j_call: TRBJ2-7
d_call: TRBD1
cdr3_length: 14
v_call: TRBV2
cdr3_nt: TGTGCCACGGACCGGACAGGGGGACCCTACGAGCAGTACTTC
cdr3_aa: CATDRTGGPYEQYF

j_call: TRBJ1-4
d_call: -
cdr3_length: 16
v_call: TRBV5-1
cdr3_nt: TGCGCCAGCAGCGGGGGCCGGGGTGCAACTAATGAAAAACTGTTTTTT
cdr3_aa: CASSGGRGATNEKLFF

j_call: TRBJ2-3
d_call: TRBD1
cdr3_length: 14
v_call: TRBV7-8
cdr3_nt: TGTGCCAGCAGCACAGACAGGGGCACAGATACGCAGTATTTT
cdr3_aa: CASSTDRGTDTQYF